One sample yielded the 28 T cell receptor beta chains listed below, sequenced in a study of early T cells in non-severe SARS-CoV-2 infection (TCRdb year 2021). The method behind the library was 5' RACE. Sequenced using a NextSeq 500. TCRdb's own reprocessing of the public reads used fastp at Q25 and MiXCR and kept productive beta chains. Each entry merges the rows of one CDR3 protein and shows their most common DNA and genes. In this sample the table shows tens of thousands of distinct CDR3 sequences, under 6% of which occur a single time. Roughly 2.5% of the sample comes from the top ten. The specimen sequenced was whole blood. The receptors originated from an adult who was a healthcare worker with PCR-confirmed SARS-CoV-2 infection or an uninfected control (not recorded which).

This clonotype was picked up many times. This chain links TRBV12-3 or TRBV12-4 with TRBJ1-6; D is uncertain. The CDR3 has 12 residues. V lost 0 bases and J lost 14, with 8 bases in between. Here the CDR3 DNA reads TGTGCCAGCAGTTTAGCCCGGGGAACCCTCCACTTT. Translation gives CASSLARGTLHF.

This clonotype has only a few counts. The V and J genes are TRBV12-3 or TRBV12-4 and TRBJ1-1; maybe TRBD1 (6 bases). This CDR3 comprises 13 residues. Trimming left V 6 bases short and J 6 bases short, with 14 bases between. The CDR3 DNA sequence: TGTGCCAGCAGGACCGGGGGCCCCCCTGAAGCTTTCTTT. Protein sequence: CASRTGGPPEAFF.

Ten or more counts support this clonotype. The gene calls are TRBV19 and TRBJ2-5; tentatively, D is TRBD2 (6 bases). The V gene's germline CDR1 is LNHDA and CDR2 SQIVND (reference sequence). Trimming removed 4 bases from V and 5 bases from J, with 11 bases in between. The CDR3 contains 13 residues. The CDR3 loop is CASSSRLEETQYF. CDR3 DNA: TGTGCCAGTAGTAGTCGACTAGAGGAGACCCAGTACTTC. Complete variable domain (other parts from reference TRBV19 and TRBJ2-5): DGGITQSPKYLFRKEGQNVTLSCEQNLNHDAMYWYRQDPGQGLRLIYYSQIVNDFQKGDIAEGYSVSREKKESFPLTVTSAQKNPTAFYLCASSSRLEETQYFGPGTRLLVL.

This clonotype was seen many times. The chain employs TRBV20-1 and TRBJ2-4, with D maybe TRBD2 (5 bases). There are 14 residues in the CDR3. Germline V gene lookup returns CDR1 DFQATT and CDR2 SNEGSKA (reference sequence). V gave up 3 bases and J gave up 2 bases, with 11 bases separating them. The CDR3 spells CSASTPGTKNIQYF. CDR3 DNA: TGCAGTGCTAGTACGCCGGGGACCAAAAACATTCAGTACTTC.

This clonotype was detected ten times or more. This chain connects TRBV4-1 to TRBJ1-6, with 7 bases fitting TRBD1. The trim removed 0 bases at V and 10 bases at J, leaving 9 bases unmatched. CDR1 MGHRA and CDR2 YSYEKL come from the germline V gene. The CDR3 is 16 amino acids. In DNA, the CDR3 is TGCGCCAGCAGCCAAGAACCAGACAGGGACGGGTCACCCCTCCACTTT. This codes for CASSQEPDRDGSPLHF.

The sample holds many counts of this clonotype. The chain employs TRBV5-1 and TRBJ1-6; D is possibly TRBD1 (6 bases). The CDR3 runs to 15 residues. Germline V gives CDR1 SGHRS, CDR2 YFSETQ. The ends were cut back, 2 bases at V and 5 bases at J, with 11 bases in the middle. The CDR3 region is CASSLQGGDNSPLHF. The CDR3 bases are TGCGCCAGCAGCTTACAGGGAGGGGATAATTCACCCCTCCACTTT.

There are many counts of this clonotype. The J gene is TRBJ2-2, the V gene TRBV7-6; 9 bases are shared with TRBD2. The CDR3 has 17 residues. Germline-derived CDR1 and CDR2 are SGHVS and FNYEAQ. V lost 3 bases and J lost 4; bases outside the gene matches: 9. CDR3 DNA: TGTGCCAGCAGCTTTAGCGGGAGATTCGTTGGCACCGGGGAGCTGTTTTTT. Translating it yields CASSFSGRFVGTGELFF.

This clonotype was picked up many times. The genes are TRBV5-8 and TRBJ2-2, with D possibly called TRBD1 or TRBD2 (6 bases each). The CDR3 consists of 16 residues. Trimming cost V 8 bases and J 5 bases, with 22 bases left between them. Germline CDR1 reads SGHTS; CDR2 reads YDEGEE. The CDR3 spells CASARLQGGGTGELFF. DNA for the CDR3: TGTGCCAGTGCACGACTACAGGGAGGTGGAACCGGGGAGCTGTTTTTT. Filled out from reference TRBV5-8 and TRBJ2-2, the complete variable domain reads EAGVTQSPTHLIKTRGQQATLRCSPISGHTSVYWYQQALGLGLQFLLWYDEGEERNRGNFPPRFSGRQFPNYSSELNVNALELEDSALYLCASARLQGGGTGELFFGEGSRLTVL.

In its sample, this clonotype was seen a few times. The chain recombines TRBV30 with TRBJ2-6; D is unclear. The germline gives CDR1 GTSNPN, CDR2 SVGIG (reference sequence). The CDR3 is made up of 13 amino acids. V gave up 5 bases and J gave up 0 bases, with 5 bases separating them. Here the CDR3 reads CAWDDSGANVLTF. CDR3 coding DNA: TGTGCCTGGGATGACTCTGGGGCCAACGTCCTGACTTTC.

The chain carries TRBV14 and TRBJ1-2, with D unresolved. V dropped 4 bases and J dropped 0 bases, with 12 bases sitting between them. CDR1 is SGHDN, CDR2 FVKESK, per germline. The CDR3 is 15 amino acids. CDR3 bases: TGTGCCAGCAGCCCTCAGGCTACAGCTAACTATGGCTACACCTTC. Translation gives CASSPQATANYGYTF.

This clonotype has at least ten counts. The chain is built from TRBV29-1 and TRBJ2-7, with D tentatively TRBD1 or TRBD2 (5 bases each). V dropped 6 bases and J dropped 7 bases, with 22 bases sitting between them. This CDR3 is built from 14 residues. Per the germline V gene, CDR1 is SQVTM and CDR2 is ANQGSEA. CDR3 DNA sequence: TGCAGCGTGACGCCCGGGACCGCCATCGGGGAGCAGTACTTC. Its translation is CSVTPGTAIGEQYF.

There are many counts of this clonotype. The chain joins TRBV7-2 to TRBJ2-5; the D is unclear. Trimming cost V 1 base and J 4 bases, with 10 bases left between them. From germline, CDR1 is SGHTA and CDR2 FQGNSA. This CDR3 region has 14 residues. CDR3 sequence reads: CASSLVSTGETQYF. The CDR3 DNA reads TGTGCCAGCAGCTTAGTTAGCACGGGAGAGACCCAGTACTTC. The variable domain in full, with the rest retrieved from reference TRBV7-2 and TRBJ2-5, is GAGVSQSPSNKVTEKGKDVELRCDPISGHTALYWYRQSLGQGLEFLIYFQGNSAPDKSGLPSDRFSAERTGGSVSTLTIQRTQQEDSAVYLCASSLVSTGETQYFGPGTRLLVL.

The V call is TRBV18, the J call TRBJ2-7; tentatively, D is TRBD1 (5 bases). The CDR3 is 16 amino acids. Trimming shortened V by 3 bases and J by 0 bases, and 15 bases separated the two germline ends. CDR1 and CDR2 from the germline V gene are KGHSH and LQKENI. The DNA for the CDR3 is TGTGCCAGCTCACCTCTTGACAGTGACCTCTCCTACGAGCAGTACTTC. Translation: CASSPLDSDLSYEQYF.

This clonotype showed up many times. The rearrangement joins TRBV19 to TRBJ2-1, with D possibly TRBD1 on 6 matching bases. V shed 6 bases and J shed 0 bases, with 12 bases lying between them. This CDR3 spans 15 amino acids. Germline values: CDR1 LNHDA, CDR2 SQIVND (reference sequence). CDR3 sequence reads: CASSTQGGSYNEQFF. As DNA, the CDR3 is TGTGCCAGTAGCACCCAAGGGGGCTCCTACAATGAGCAGTTCTTC.

Notes on this clonotype: Mismatch with germline at one junction end may stem from a read error. This chain connects TRBV3-1 to TRBJ2-1; D not resolved. The CDR3 runs 14 residues. Germline loops: CDR1 LGHDT, CDR2 YNNKEL (reference sequence). For the CDR3, the DNA is TGTGCCAGCAGCCAAGGGAGTTGGTACAATGAACAGTTCTTC. Its protein product is CASSQGSWYNEQFF.

This clonotype was detected only a few times. This sequence joins TRBV29-1 and TRBJ2-1, with unresolved D. This CDR3 contains 14 residues. V shed 1 base and J shed 4 bases, with 11 bases lying between them. Germline CDR1 reads SQVTM; CDR2 reads ANQGSEA. This CDR3 reads CSVEGGLRYNEQFF. CDR3 bases: TGCAGCGTTGAAGGAGGTCTGCGGTACAATGAGCAGTTCTTC.

This clonotype was detected ten times or more. The chain employs TRBV7-2 and TRBJ2-1; 12 positions match TRBD2. Germline V gives CDR1 SGHTA, CDR2 FQGNSA. V was pared by 5 bases and J by 7 bases, with 9 bases of the junction left unmatched. This CDR3 has 16 residues. As DNA, the CDR3 is TGTGCCAGCAGCCCGTTGACTAGCGGGAGTGGTAATGAGCAGTTCTTC. Amino acids: CASSPLTSGSGNEQFF.

There are many counts of this clonotype. The chain is built from TRBV11-2 and TRBJ2-7, with D perhaps TRBD1 or TRBD2 (5 bases each). Trimming pared 6 bases from V and 2 bases from J, leaving 14 bases between. The CDR3 spans 14 residues. Germline CDR1 and CDR2: SGHAT and FQNNGV. CDR3 in amino acids: CASSIMGVAYEQYF. DNA for the CDR3: TGTGCCAGCAGTATTATGGGGGTGGCCTACGAGCAGTACTTC. Supplemented by reference TRBV11-2 and TRBJ2-7, the full variable domain reads EAGVAQSPRYKIIEKRQSVAFWCNPISGHATLYWYQQILGQGPKLLIQFQNNGVVDDSQLPKDRFSAERLKGVDSTLKIQPAKLEDSAVYLCASSIMGVAYEQYFGPGTRLTVT.

This clonotype appeared many times. The genes are TRBV11-2 and TRBJ1-2; D unclear. CDR1 is SGHAT, CDR2 FQNNGV, per germline. The CDR3 runs 12 residues. V gave up 3 bases and J gave up 8 bases, with 10 bases separating them. As DNA, the CDR3 is TGTGCCAGCAGCTTCGACTCATGGGGCTACACCTTC. As protein: CASSFDSWGYTF.

This clonotype occurred many times. This rearrangement joins TRBV5-1 to TRBJ2-2, with D perhaps assigned TRBD1 or TRBD2 (5 bases each). V lost 4 bases to trimming and J lost 4 bases, with 14 bases between them. This CDR3 has 15 amino acids. Looked up from germline, CDR1 is SGHRS and CDR2 is YFSETQ. CDR3 region: CASSPGAGLTGELFF. The CDR3 bases are TGCGCCAGCAGCCCCGGGGCAGGGCTCACCGGGGAGCTGTTTTTT.

CDR3 protein: CASSQSTGLETQYF. The CDR3 bases are TGTGCCAGCAGCCAGTCGACAGGCCTCGAGACCCAGTACTTC. This chain links TRBV7-6 with TRBJ2-5, with D perhaps matching TRBD1 (6 bases). Trimming removed 5 bases from V and 5 bases from J, with 15 bases in between. Germline CDR1 reads SGHVS; CDR2 reads FNYEAQ. There are 14 residues in the CDR3.

The table lists this clonotype with many counts. This chain joins TRBV19 and TRBJ2-7; D is uncertain. The V and J ends lost 6 bases and 4 bases respectively, with 13 bases between them. This CDR3 region has 13 residues. The germline V gene encodes CDR1 LNHDA and CDR2 SQIVND (reference sequence). CDR3 amino acids: CASSSRLGYEQYF. The CDR3 DNA is TGTGCCAGTAGCAGTAGACTGGGGTACGAGCAGTACTTC.

The chain employs TRBV20-1 and TRBJ1-5; D unclear. Trimming pared 3 bases from V and 9 bases from J, leaving 9 bases between. Per germline, CDR1 DFQATT and CDR2 SNEGSKA (reference sequence). There are 11 residues in the CDR3. The CDR3 here is CSASAYGPQHF. The CDR3 DNA sequence: TGCAGTGCTAGTGCCTACGGGCCCCAGCATTTT.

The chain combines TRBV29-1 with TRBJ2-1; no clear D. Trimming took 3 bases from V and 0 from J, leaving 9 bases between them. Germline values: CDR1 SQVTM, CDR2 ANQGSEA. The CDR3 is 14 residues long. The CDR3 DNA is TGCAGCGTTGAGTGGCCGCACTCCTACAATGAGCAGTTCTTC. Protein product: CSVEWPHSYNEQFF.

This clonotype has ten or more counts. V gene TRBV10-3 combines with J gene TRBJ2-1; TRBD2 aligns across 9 bases. Losses at the gene ends were 6 bases for V and 0 bases for J; bases not matched to a gene: 3. Germline values: CDR1 ENHRY, CDR2 SYGVKD. The CDR3 covers 15 residues. In nucleotides, the CDR3 is TGTGCCATCAGGTATAGCGGGAGCTCCTACAATGAGCAGTTCTTC. Translation gives CAIRYSGSSYNEQFF.

There are many counts of this clonotype. V usage is TRBV2 and J usage is TRBJ2-1; 13 bases map to TRBD2. The CDR3 loop spans 19 amino acids. Losses at the gene ends were 6 bases for V and 0 bases for J; bases not matched to a gene: 11. In germline, CDR1 is SNHLY, CDR2 FYNNEI. CDR3 sequence: CASRARLAGGSSSYNEQFF. The CDR3 bases are TGTGCCAGCAGGGCAAGACTAGCGGGGGGCTCTAGCTCCTACAATGAGCAGTTCTTC.

The sample holds many counts of this clonotype. The V and J genes are TRBV7-2 and TRBJ1-1; 7 bases line up with TRBD1. CDR1 and CDR2 from the germline V gene are SGHTA and FQGNSA. This CDR3 region has 16 residues. V dropped 6 bases and J dropped 3; count of bases not matched to a gene: 13. CDR3 sequence (DNA): TGTGCCAGCAGGGGGATGAGGGACAGCTTTGACACTGAAGCTTTCTTT. This translates into CASRGMRDSFDTEAFF.

This clonotype was seen many times. This rearrangement joins TRBV5-1 to TRBJ2-1, with 9 bases aligning to TRBD1. J gave up 8 bases and V 0 bases, and 3 bases lay outside the gene matches. This CDR3 spans 14 amino acids. Germline V gives CDR1 SGHRS, CDR2 YFSETQ. The CDR3 bases are TGCGCCAGCAGCTTGGGGACAGGGGTCGATGAGCAGTTCTTC. It encodes CASSLGTGVDEQFF.